This TCR beta chain is drawn from a study of CD8 T cells in Susac syndrome. About 0.45 to 1 ug RNA was reverse transcribed with random hexamers. TCRdb fed the immunoSEQ multiplex PCR reads into MiXCR, producing one record per CDR3 protein. The sample lists around 170,000 distinct CDR3 sequences; approximately 94% were seen once. TEMRA cells were FACS-enriched, unlike CD8+ and CD4+ T cells, which were negatively isolated. The origin of this receptor is a human donor with Susac syndrome. The sample comprised CD4+ T cells from PBMCs.

CDR3 bases: TGCATGGCGACAGCAACTAATGAAAAACTGTTTTTT. It is translated as CMATATNEKLFF. This sequence joins TRBV20-1 and TRBJ1-4, with D possibly being TRBD1 (5 bases). The CDR3 sequence is 12 residues long. The germline V gene has CDR1 DFQATT and CDR2 SNEGSKA (reference sequence).